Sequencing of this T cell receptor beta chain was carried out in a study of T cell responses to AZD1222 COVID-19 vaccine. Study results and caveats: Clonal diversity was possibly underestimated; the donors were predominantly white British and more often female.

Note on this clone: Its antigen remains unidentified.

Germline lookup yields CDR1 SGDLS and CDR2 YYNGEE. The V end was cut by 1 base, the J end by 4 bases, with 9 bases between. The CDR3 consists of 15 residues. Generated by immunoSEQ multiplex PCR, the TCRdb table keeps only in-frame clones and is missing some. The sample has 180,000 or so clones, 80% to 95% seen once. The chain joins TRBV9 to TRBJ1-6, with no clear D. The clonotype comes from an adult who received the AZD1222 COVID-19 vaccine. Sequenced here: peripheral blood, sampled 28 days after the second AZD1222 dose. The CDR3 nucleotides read TGTGCCAGCAGCGTAAATGGTGTTTATAATTCACCCCTCCACTTT. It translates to CASSVNGVYNSPLHF. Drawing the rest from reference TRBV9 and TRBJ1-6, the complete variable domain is DSGVTQTPKHLITATGQRVTLRCSPRSGDLSVYWYQQSLDQGLQFLIQYYNGEERAKGNILERFSAQQFPDLHSELNLSSLELGDSALYFCASSVNGVYNSPLHFGNGTRLTVT.